These T cell receptor beta chains were read from a single sample in a study of T cell repertoires in cytomegalovirus infection. TCRdb reanalysed the reads using MiXCR and keeps one entry per CDR3 protein. Here the sample spans more than 400,000 distinct CDR3 sequences, roughly 29% being singletons. Source material: PBMCs. These receptors came from a human donor in good health (CMV status not recorded). Some clones in this sample may be carry-over from other donors' samples. Each CDR3 is given with its conserved first and last residue. The order of the fields is J gene, CDR3 length, clone size, D gene, V gene, CDR3 protein, CDR3 DNA. The D gene is left open where the match is weak. Size values are once, few and many counts, or a class for expanded clones, and some rows have none.

TRBJ2-1	19	few	TRBD2	TRBV18	CASSPIKGLAAPSYNEQFF	TGTGCCAGCTCACCAATAAAGGGACTAGCGGCTCCATCCTACAATGAGCAGTTCTTC
TRBJ2-1	15	NA	NA	TRBV19	CASSIQGSSYNEQFF	TGTGCCAGTAGTATACAGGGGAGCTCCTACAATGAGCAGTTCTTC
TRBJ2-1	15	few	TRBD2	TRBV12-5	CASAVTSGISHEQFF	TGTGCTAGTGCCGTTACTAGCGGGATCTCTCATGAGCAGTTCTTC
TRBJ1-4	13	few	NA	TRBV7-9	CASGIRGPEKLFF	TGTGCCAGCGGGATCAGGGGTCCTGAAAAACTGTTTTTT
TRBJ2-6	17	few	TRBD1	TRBV7-8	CASSFRTGNSGANVLTF	TGTGCCAGCAGCTTCCGGACAGGGAACTCTGGGGCCAACGTCCTGACTTTC
TRBJ2-1	17	few	TRBD2	TRBV11-2	CASSGPPGLGKYNEQFF	TGTGCCAGCAGCGGACCTCCGGGACTAGGGAAGTACAATGAGCAGTTCTTC
TRBJ1-5	15	NA	TRBD1	TRBV12-3/TRBV12-4	CASSLGQGENQPQHF	TGTGCCAGCAGTTTAGGCCAGGGGGAAAATCAGCCCCAGCATTTT
TRBJ2-5	18	NA	NA	TRBV19	CASSTSRGSVRDQETQYF	TGTGCCAGTAGTACCTCTAGAGGGTCTGTTCGGGATCAAGAGACCCAGTACTTC
TRBJ2-3	16	NA	NA	TRBV4-3	CASSPRTSPGTDTQYF	TGCGCCAGCAGCCCCAGGACAAGTCCGGGCACAGATACGCAGTATTTT
TRBJ2-1	15	NA	TRBD1	TRBV4-1	CASSQDPGQGAEQFF	TGCGCCAGCAGCCAAGACCCGGGACAGGGGGCCGAGCAGTTCTTC
TRBJ2-5	15	many	TRBD2	TRBV7-3	CASSLLAGVQETQYF	TGTGCCAGCAGCTTACTAGCGGGAGTTCAAGAGACCCAGTACTTC
TRBJ2-7	16	many	TRBD1	TRBV6-5	CASSYTTGYVAYEQYF	TGTGCCAGCAGTTACACGACAGGGTACGTGGCCTACGAGCAGTACTTC
TRBJ2-5	13	NA	TRBD1	TRBV6-1	CASSDRGQETQYF	TGTGCCAGCAGTGACAGGGGGCAAGAGACCCAGTACTTC
TRBJ1-4	16	NA	TRBD1	TRBV27	CASSWTRDRAGGKLFF	TGTGCCAGCAGTTGGACCCGGGACAGGGCCGGGGGGAAACTGTTTTTT
TRBJ2-3	14	few	NA	TRBV7-2	CASSLTPSTDTQYF	TGTGCCAGCAGCTTAACACCTAGCACAGATACGCAGTATTTT
TRBJ1-1	21	NA	NA	TRBV27	CASSLGIRMGSLGNMNTEAFF	TGTGCCAGCAGTTTAGGCATTAGAATGGGGTCTCTGGGGAATATGAACACTGAAGCTTTCTTT
TRBJ2-3	15	few	NA	TRBV7-2	CASLPWGGATDTQYF	TGTGCCAGCCTCCCCTGGGGCGGAGCCACAGATACGCAGTATTTT
TRBJ1-5	15	many	NA	TRBV7-2	CASSSTGYSNQPQHF	TGTGCCAGCAGCTCGACAGGATATAGCAATCAGCCCCAGCATTTT
TRBJ2-5	15	many	TRBD2	TRBV7-2	CASSSPGGGKETQYF	TGTGCCAGCAGCTCGCCCGGGGGGGGTAAAGAGACCCAGTACTTC
TRBJ2-5	12	NA	NA	TRBV3-1	CASSQVAETQYF	TGTGCCAGCAGCCAAGTTGCGGAGACCCAGTACTTC
TRBJ1-5	18	NA	NA	TRBV11-2	CASSLSAVGQGSNQPQHF	TGTGCCAGCAGCTTATCGGCTGTCGGCCAGGGAAGCAATCAGCCCCAGCATTTT
TRBJ2-1	13	NA	NA	TRBV20-1	CSARGNSYNEQFF	TGCAGTGCTAGGGGGAATTCCTACAATGAGCAGTTCTTC
TRBJ2-7	11	many	NA	TRBV7-2	CASSGGGEQYF	TGTGCCAGCAGCGGGGGTGGCGAGCAGTACTTC
TRBJ2-1	15	many	NA	TRBV7-8	CASTPLAGNGYEQFF	TGTGCCAGCACCCCCCTTGCGGGAAATGGGTATGAGCAGTTCTTC
TRBJ2-3	15	few	NA	TRBV7-2	CASSFRPGSTDTQYF	TGTGCCAGCAGCTTTCGTCCCGGGAGCACAGATACGCAGTATTTT
TRBJ1-6	16	few	NA	TRBV4-1	CASSLRTASSNSPLHF	TGCGCCAGCAGCCTCAGGACCGCTTCCTCTAATTCACCCCTCCACTTT
TRBJ1-1	15	few	TRBD1	TRBV23-1	CASSQFTGGVAEAFF	TGCGCCAGCAGTCAATTCACAGGGGGGGTAGCTGAAGCTTTCTTT
TRBJ2-1	14	few	NA	TRBV12-3/TRBV12-4	CASSFGLGWNEQFF	TGTGCCAGCAGTTTCGGACTCGGGTGGAATGAGCAGTTCTTC
TRBJ2-2	16	NA	NA	TRBV3-1	CASSHRPQGVTGELFF	TGTGCCAGCAGCCACCGTCCCCAGGGAGTTACCGGGGAGCTGTTTTTT
TRBJ2-1	16	few	NA	TRBV28	CASSLVPSATNDEQFF	TGTGCCAGCAGTTTGGTCCCGTCCGCGACTAATGATGAGCAGTTCTTC
TRBJ2-7	15	NA	NA	TRBV15	CATSRDLGDSYEQYF	TGTGCCACCAGCAGAGATTTGGGGGACTCCTACGAGCAGTACTTC
TRBJ1-1	15	many	NA	TRBV7-6	CASSFRAGENTEAFF	TGTGCCAGCAGCTTTCGGGCAGGGGAGAACACTGAAGCTTTCTTT
TRBJ2-1	15	few	NA	TRBV5-4	CASSLGIAAYNEQFF	TGTGCCAGCAGCTTGGGCATAGCGGCATACAATGAGCAGTTCTTC
TRBJ1-5	15	NA	TRBD1	TRBV12-5	CASGLAGTGDQPQHF	TGTGCTAGTGGTTTAGCCGGGACAGGGGATCAGCCCCAGCATTTT
TRBJ1-2	15	few	NA	TRBV9	CASSAPGPSFYGYTF	TGTGCCAGCAGCGCTCCGGGTCCTTCCTTCTATGGCTACACCTTC